This entry is about one T cell receptor beta chain. Its antigen remains unidentified. Sequence at one end of the junction differs from germline and may be a read error. The investigators amplified TCR beta CDR3 regions from RNA transcripts. The HTBI set primed first-round TCR CDR3 RT-PCR. TCRdb reprocessed the multiplex PCR reads with MiXCR, giving one entry per CDR3 protein. The table has tens of thousands of distinct CDR3 sequences, roughly half seen once. The data were obtained in a study of T cells in Graves' hyperthyroidism and ophthalmopathy. Study results and limitations: In simple terms, a model built on 13 V-J features told ophthalmopathy apart from stable hyperthyroidism. The model foresaw ophthalmopathy a median roughly 6 months prior to onset. Most thyroid clonotypes expanded above 0.001 were also detected in blood.

CDR1 is SGDLS and CDR2 is YYNGEE in the germline V gene. The CDR3 runs to 13 residues. Sequences were obtained from peripheral blood or thyroid tissue (not recorded which). This receptor was identified in a man aged 18 to 29 with Graves' hyperthyroidism. The chain has TRBV9 and TRBJ2-5; possibly TRBD1 for D (5 bases). CDR3 protein: CASSATVPETQHF. Here the CDR3 DNA reads TGTGCCAGCAGCGCGACAGTTCCGGAGACCCAGCACTTC.